These 10 T cell receptor beta chains share one sample of origin, sequenced in a study of blood T cell repertoires in COVID-19. TCRdb's table, derived via immunoSEQ multiplex PCR, lists solely in-frame clones and lacks some. The table records about 220,000 clones, over 75% of them present only once. Input material: PBMCs or T cells enriched from blood (not recorded which). The receptors originated from a woman aged 55-70 years who had recovered from COVID-19.

This clone was observed a handful of times. The V call is TRBV27, the J call TRBJ1-2; perhaps TRBD1 as D (5 bases). The CDR3 is 16 residues long. Looked up from germline, CDR1 is MNHEY and CDR2 is SMNVEV (reference sequence). The V and J ends lost 2 bases and 3 bases respectively, with 16 bases between them. CDR3 sequence reads: CASSLRQGWDYYGYTF. The CDR3 DNA sequence: TGTGCCAGCAGTTTACGGCAGGGCTGGGATTACTATGGCTACACCTTC.

V usage is TRBV5-8 and J usage is TRBJ1-5; the D gene is possibly TRBD1 (6 bases). Trimming stripped 5 bases from V and 8 bases from J, with 17 bases between. Germline V gene sequence: CDR1 SGHTS, CDR2 YDEGEE. CDR3 length equals 14 residues. The CDR3 nucleotides read TGTGCCAGCAGTTCCGGACAGCCGCGTAAGCCCCAGCATTTT. Protein sequence: CASSSGQPRKPQHF.

J is TRBJ1-2 and V is TRBV9; 7 bases line up with TRBD1. The CDR3 extends over 14 amino acids. Germline V lookup: CDR1 SGDLS, CDR2 YYNGEE. V lost 4 bases to trimming and J lost 7 bases; unmatched junction nucleotides: 10. DNA of the CDR3: TGTGCCAGCAGCCCCGATGGACAGGCTCTTGGCTACACCTTC. The encoded protein is CASSPDGQALGYTF. The full variable domain, in which reference TRBV9 and TRBJ1-2 provide the parts outside the CDR3, is DSGVTQTPKHLITATGQRVTLRCSPRSGDLSVYWYQQSLDQGLQFLIQYYNGEERAKGNILERFSAQQFPDLHSELNLSSLELGDSALYFCASSPDGQALGYTFGSGTRLTVV.

The chain carries TRBV5-1 and TRBJ2-3; D may be TRBD1 (6 bases). Trimming pared 2 bases from V and 2 bases from J, leaving 12 bases between. Germline V CDR1 and CDR2: SGHRS, YFSETQ. This CDR3 spans 15 amino acids. CDR3 sequence (DNA): TGCGCCAGCAGCTTTGATGGACAGTTCACAGATACGCAGTATTTT. This gives the protein CASSFDGQFTDTQYF.

This chain connects TRBV2 to TRBJ2-3; TRBD2 aligns across 9 bases. The CDR3 has 15 residues. Trimming took 7 bases from V and 3 from J; bases not matched to a gene: 8. From germline, CDR1 is SNHLY and CDR2 FYNNEI. The CDR3: CASTGAGGKTDTQYF. CDR3 sequence (DNA): TGTGCCAGCACCGGGGCGGGGGGGAAGACAGATACGCAGTATTTT.

The chain is built from TRBV6-2 or TRBV6-3 and TRBJ1-1; 8 bases agree with TRBD1. V was clipped by 5 bases and J by 4 bases; unmatched bases: 6. In germline, CDR1 is MNHEY, CDR2 SVGEGT. The CDR3 is 14 amino acids. In DNA, the CDR3 is TGTGCCAGCAGTCCAAGGACAGGGTTCACTGAAGCTTTCTTT. It specifies CASSPRTGFTEAFF.

This clone was picked up a small number of times. The chain links TRBV5-1 to TRBJ2-3; 9 positions agree with TRBD2. After removal of 0 bases from V and 9 bases from J, the junction contained 5 bases not matched to a gene. Per the germline V gene, CDR1 is SGHRS and CDR2 is YFSETQ. CDR3 length equals 14 residues. CDR3 DNA sequence: TGCGCCAGCAGCTTGGATAGCGGGAGTAGAACGCAGTATTTT. This translates into CASSLDSGSRTQYF.

The chain links TRBV19 to TRBJ1-1; D is unclear. The length of the CDR3 is 14 residues. V lost 4 bases and J 0 bases, leaving 9 bases between the germline ends. Germline V gene sequence: CDR1 LNHDA, CDR2 SQIVND (reference sequence). The CDR3 DNA reads as TGTGCCAGTAGTACCCACAACCTGAACACTGAAGCTTTCTTT. As protein: CASSTHNLNTEAFF.

This clone was counted once. The V call is TRBV18, the J call TRBJ2-7, with TRBD2 as a possible D gene (5 bases). Germline V gives CDR1 KGHSH, CDR2 LQKENI. V shed 1 base and J shed 5 bases, with 18 bases lying between them. The CDR3 has 16 residues. CDR3 protein: CASSPLKLGWRHEQYF. For the CDR3, the DNA is TGTGCCAGCTCACCACTCAAGTTGGGCTGGAGGCACGAGCAGTACTTC.

The chain has TRBV18 and TRBJ2-2, with D maybe TRBD1 (6 bases). The V end was cut by 4 bases, the J end by 6 bases, with 12 bases between. Germline V lookup: CDR1 KGHSH, CDR2 LQKENI. The CDR3 runs to 14 residues. The CDR3 nucleotides read TGTGCCAGCTCACGAGGGTCAGGGGCCGGGGAGCTGTTTTTT. This gives the protein CASSRGSGAGELFF. The entire variable domain, with the rest obtained from reference TRBV18 and TRBJ2-2, is as follows: NAGVMQNPRHLVRRRGQEARLRCSPMKGHSHVYWYRQLPEEGLKFMVYLQKENIIDESGMPKERFSAEFPKEGPSILRIQQVVRGDSAAYFCASSRGSGAGELFFGEGSRLTVL.